This T cell receptor beta chain derives from a study of blood T cells in healthy people across ages. As to this clonotype: Its antigen is unidentified. Sequence at one end of the junction differs from germline and may be a read error.

Notes on the study in general: Older individuals had lower TCR beta diversity per million T cells (the decline was roughly linear).

Combining a sample-barcoded 5' primer with a J-beta primer mix, a second PCR ran for roughly 7 to 12 cycles. TCRdb redid the calling of the 5' RACE reads with MiXCR, one entry per CDR3 protein. Here the sample spans 700,000 or so distinct CDR3 sequences, about 20% being singletons. CDR3 length: 15 residues. From germline, CDR1 is SGHDT and CDR2 YYEEEE. The chain carries TRBV5-6 and TRBJ2-6; D is unclear. The sample comprised blood. The TCR sequence derives from a man in his 70s in good health. The CDR3 sequence is CASTLRSRGANVLTF. The CDR3 DNA follows: TGTGCCAGCACCTTGAGGTCCCGTGGGGCCAACGTCCTGACTTTC.